One and the same sample provided the 22 T cell receptor beta chains below, sequenced in a study of tumor-infiltrating lymphocytes in primary liver carcinoma. For blood RNA, unsorted whole blood served as the source, and germline DNA was extracted too. With a constant-region primer, TCR beta cDNA was made from 450 to 650 ng of total RNA. ARM-PCR, slightly modified, supplied the TCR beta libraries through three nested multiplex PCR rounds. Use of TRBV1-TRBV30 forward primers with a C-beta reverse primer characterized the first two PCR rounds, which lasted roughly 11 cycles each. One entry per CDR3 protein results from TCRdb running MiXCR on the multiplex PCR reads. The top ten hold 65% to 80% of the sample, which has around 170,000 distinct CDR3 sequences, 60% seen once. Sequencing was done on a sample of peripheral blood. All receptors come from a man aged 35 to 55 with primary liver carcinoma and hepatitis B virus infection.

With regard to this clonotype: A read error may produce the germline difference seen at one junction end. The CDR3 coding sequence is TGCGCCAGCAGCCAAGATCAGGGGAGCACCGGGGAGCTGCTATTT. Residues: CASSQDQGSTGELLF. The V and J genes are TRBV4-1 and TRBJ2-2, with a tentative D call TRBD1 (6 bases). This CDR3 has 15 residues. CDR1 MGHRA and CDR2 YSYEKL come from the germline V gene.

Remarks on this clonotype: A much larger clone lies a single base off, so this may be a read error. The CDR3 DNA follows: TGTGCCAGCTGTGGGCGATTTGCTGCGGGAGACTCCTACGAGCAGTACTTC. This encodes CASCGRFAAGDSYEQYF. The J gene is TRBJ2-7, the V gene TRBV11-2; 7 bases line up with TRBD2. V lost 8 bases to trimming and J lost 0 bases; unmatched junction nucleotides: 16. This CDR3 region has 17 residues. Germline V gene lookup returns CDR1 SGHAT and CDR2 FQNNGV.

The chain joins TRBV14 to TRBJ2-5; 12 bases map to TRBD2. With 1 base clipped from V and 5 bases from J, the junction kept 2 bases outside the gene matches. The germline V gene has CDR1 SGHDN and CDR2 FVKESK. The CDR3 is 15 amino acids. For the CDR3, the DNA is TGTGCCAGCAGCCAAGGACTAGCGGGAGTCGAGACCCAGTACTTC. Translation gives CASSQGLAGVETQYF.

This clonotype has more than one count but fewer than ten. The chain has TRBV6-6 and TRBJ1-2, with D perhaps matching TRBD1 (6 bases). The CDR3 runs 18 residues. Per germline, CDR1 MNHNY and CDR2 SVGAGI (reference sequence). The V end was cut by 1 base, the J end by 3 bases, with 21 bases between. The CDR3 bases are TGTGCCAGCAGTTACTTAGGCCCGGGGGGGCGCAGCCACTATGGCTACACCTTC. It translates to CASSYLGPGGRSHYGYTF.

This clonotype was counted at least ten times. The chain joins TRBV29-1 to TRBJ2-4; D call uncertain. Trimming removed 3 bases at V and 6 bases at J, with 6 bases between. The CDR3 loop spans 11 amino acids. The germline CDR1 and CDR2 sequences are SQVTM and ANQGSEA. The CDR3 nucleotides read TGCAGCGTTGAGTCCCTAAACATTCAGTACTTC. Translating gives CSVESLNIQYF. The whole variable domain, filled in from reference TRBV29-1 and TRBJ2-4, reads SAVISQKPSRDICQRGTSLTIQCQVDSQVTMMFWYRQQPGQSLTLIATANQGSEATYESGFVIDKFPISRPNLTFSTLTVSNMSPEDSSIYLCSVESLNIQYFGAGTRLSVL.

In the case of this clonotype: Relative to the germline gene, one junction end is altered; a read error may explain this. V is TRBV4-1 and J is TRBJ2-1; 7 bases fit TRBD2. This CDR3 region has 19 residues. Germline V gene lookup returns CDR1 MGHRA and CDR2 YSYEKL. CDR3 in amino acids: CASGQVRGSGRRSYNEQFF. The CDR3, as DNA: TGCGCCAGCGGCCAAGTGAGGGGTAGCGGGCGGAGATCCTACAATGAGCAGTTCTTC.

This clonotype has more than one count but fewer than ten. The chain uses TRBV12-3 or TRBV12-4 and TRBJ1-1, with D perhaps matching TRBD1 (5 bases). V lost 6 bases to trimming and J lost 6 bases, with 17 bases between them. This CDR3 region has 14 residues. CDR3 in amino acids: CASRIGQRGPEAFF. In DNA form, the CDR3 reads TGTGCCAGCAGAATTGGACAACGAGGGCCTGAAGCTTTCTTT.

Worth noting for this clonotype: This sequence may be a read error, since a much larger clone differs from it by one base. V is TRBV11-2 and J is TRBJ2-5; 9 bases line up with TRBD1. The CDR3 runs to 15 residues. Germline V gives CDR1 SGHAT, CDR2 FQNNGV. The CDR3 DNA is TGTGTCAGCAGCTTTTTACAGGGGGCCGGGGAGACCCAGTACTTC. Translated, it gives CVSSFLQGAGETQYF.

The rearrangement links TRBV29-1 to TRBJ2-5; 8 bases are shared with TRBD2. In germline, CDR1 is SQVTM, CDR2 ANQGSEA. The ends lost 7 bases at V and 7 bases at J; junction bases unmatched: 8. The CDR3 is 12 residues long. The CDR3 nucleotides read TGCAGCGCCGGGAGGGAGGGGCTGACCCAGTACTTC. Translated, it gives CSAGREGLTQYF.

In its sample, this clonotype was seen a few times. The CDR3 loop reads CAISETGGVQETQYF. CDR3 nucleotide sequence: TGTGCCATCAGTGAGACGGGAGGAGTACAAGAGACCCAGTACTTC. The chain is built from TRBV10-3 and TRBJ2-5; TRBD2 aligns across 7 bases. Germline V gene data show CDR1 as ENHRY and CDR2 as SYGVKD. The V gene end was trimmed by 2 bases and the J gene end by 2 bases; junction bases not matched to a gene: 5. CDR3 length: 15 amino acids.

This clonotype was seen a single time. A read error may account for a junction end that differs from germline. The V call is TRBV11-2, the J call TRBJ1-1, with TRBD1 identical over 8 bases. The CDR3 is 15 residues long. Germline loops: CDR1 SGHAT, CDR2 FQNNGV. CDR3 sequence (DNA): TGTGTCAGCAGCCAAGGACAGGGTATGAACGCTGAAGCTTTCTTT. Amino acid sequence: CVSSQGQGMNAEAFF.

V is TRBV5-1 and J is TRBJ1-1, with TRBD1 as a possible D gene (5 bases). The V end was cut by 3 bases, the J end by 6 bases, with 12 bases between. CDR3 length equals 13 residues. CDR1 SGHRS and CDR2 YFSETQ come from the germline V gene. The CDR3 protein is CASSWGDGSEAFF. In DNA, the CDR3 is TGCGCCAGCAGCTGGGGGGACGGCTCTGAAGCTTTCTTT.

This clonotype was counted a few times. Sequence at one end of the junction differs from germline and may be a read error. The chain recombines TRBV6-1 with TRBJ2-3, with D maybe TRBD1 (6 bases). The CDR3 consists of 13 residues. Germline CDR1 is MNHNS and CDR2 is SASEGT. CDR3 protein: CASSAGAGDAQYF. In DNA, the CDR3 is TGTGCCAGCAGTGCAGGGGCAGGAGATGCGCAGTATTTT.

This sequence joins TRBV29-1 and TRBJ2-2; D unresolved. CDR1 is SQVTM, CDR2 ANQGSEA, per germline. The germline V and J ends were trimmed by 6 bases and 7 bases, with 12 bases remaining between them. The CDR3 is 12 amino acids. Here the CDR3 DNA reads TGCAGCGTCCGATGGAGTGTCGGGGAGCTGTTTTTT. It encodes CSVRWSVGELFF.

As concerns this clonotype: One junction end disagrees with the germline gene, perhaps due to a read error. This chain links TRBV11-2 with TRBJ2-7; 9 bases are shared with TRBD2. CDR3 length: 14 amino acids. Germline V lookup: CDR1 SGHAT, CDR2 FQNNGV. In DNA form, the CDR3 reads TGTGCCAGCACTCTAGCGGGACGGGCCTACAAGCAGTACTTC. This translates into CASTLAGRAYKQYF.

This clonotype was seen more than once but under ten times. Given a much more abundant clone one base away, this may be a read error. The CDR3 here is CASSTNPGTSGDEQFF. In DNA form, the CDR3 reads TGTGCCAGCAGCACTAATCCCGGGACTAGCGGGGATGAGCAGTTCTTC. The J gene is TRBJ2-1, the V gene TRBV6-1; 13 nucleotides agree with TRBD2. Germline V lookup: CDR1 MNHNS, CDR2 SASEGT. The CDR3 length is 16 residues. Trimming at V came to 6 bases and at J to 8 bases, leaving 10 bases not matched to a gene.

For this clonotype: The junction differs from germline at one of its ends, possibly a read error. CDR3 coding DNA: TGTACCAGCATCTTGCCGCCATACTACGAGCAGTACTTC. Translation gives CTSILPPYYEQYF. The gene calls are TRBV11-1 and TRBJ2-7; D not resolved. CDR3 length: 13 residues. Germline V gives CDR1 SGHAT, CDR2 FQDESV (reference sequence).

The gene calls are TRBV6-6 and TRBJ2-5; D is perhaps TRBD1 (6 bases). The CDR3 runs to 14 residues. The V end lost 10 bases, the J end lost 1 base, and 16 bases lay between the germline ends. CDR1 MNHNY and CDR2 SVGAGI come from the germline V gene (reference sequence). Here the CDR3 DNA reads TGTGCCAACAGCTCCGGACAGTTCCAAGAGACCCAGTACTTC. Encoded protein: CANSSGQFQETQYF.

As for this clonotype: One end of the junction fails to match germline, which may point to a read error. The chain carries TRBV11-2 and TRBJ1-1, with a possible D match to TRBD1 (5 bases). CDR3 length: 16 amino acids. Germline V lookup: CDR1 SGHAT, CDR2 FQNNGV. CDR3 sequence reads: CASSPLSDTMNAEAFF. In DNA, the CDR3 is TGTGCCAGCAGCCCTTTATCGGACACTATGAACGCTGAAGCTTTCTTT.

The sample holds many counts of this clonotype. The chain links TRBV4-2 to TRBJ2-7; D remains ambiguous. This CDR3 spans 16 amino acids. From germline, CDR1 is LGHNA and CDR2 YNFKEQ. Trimming removed 0 bases from V and 2 bases from J, with 14 bases in between. CDR3 residues: CASSQDSRQTTYEQYF. In nucleotides, the CDR3 is TGTGCCAGCAGCCAAGATAGTCGACAAACCACCTACGAGCAGTACTTC.

This clonotype came up many times. V and J are TRBV11-2 and TRBJ1-5; D gene unclear. Looked up from germline, CDR1 is SGHAT and CDR2 is FQNNGV. V shed 5 bases and J shed 0 bases, with 5 bases lying between them. The CDR3 totals 13 residues. Here the CDR3 reads CASSLYSNQPQHF. Written as DNA, the CDR3 is TGTGCCAGCAGCCTCTATAGCAATCAGCCCCAGCATTTT.

For this clonotype: A read error may be the cause here, since a much bigger clone is one base away. The rearrangement links TRBV11-2 to TRBJ2-2; no definite D call. The CDR3 is 14 amino acids. CDR1 is SGHAT, CDR2 FQNNGV, per germline. V shed 0 bases and J shed 5 bases, with 7 bases lying between them. The CDR3 bases are TGTGCCAGCAGCTTAGATGTCCGGACCGGGGAGCTGTTTTTT. Its translation: CASSLDVRTGELFF. Full variable domain (rest looked up from reference TRBV11-2 and TRBJ2-2): EAGVAQSPRYKIIEKRQSVAFWCNPISGHATLYWYQQILGQGPKLLIQFQNNGVVDDSQLPKDRFSAERLKGVDSTLKIQPAKLEDSAVYLCASSLDVRTGELFFGEGSRLTVL.